One and the same sample provided the 17 T cell receptor beta chains below, sequenced in a study of spatial heterogeneity in lung cancer. Study-level points and caveats: Tracking of tumor mutation counts was seen in expanded intratumoral alpha and beta TCR counts.

Antigen specificity for these receptors is unknown. Each CDR3 protein is one row after TCRdb ran MiXCR on the 5' RACE reads. In the table there are more than 20,000 distinct CDR3 sequences, 2.8% of which are singletons. Documented time point: sample taken at primary tumor resection. The sample here was lung tumor tissue, taken at surgery. All receptors derive from a male donor with early-stage non-small cell lung cancer.

This clonotype was counted ten times or more. This chain links TRBV29-1 with TRBJ2-1; TRBD2 agrees at 8 bases. The J segment lost 6 bases and the V segment lost 7 bases, leaving 5 bases of the junction unmatched. This CDR3 spans 12 amino acids. The V gene's germline CDR1 is SQVTM and CDR2 ANQGSEA. The DNA for the CDR3 is TGCAGCGGCAAGGGACTAGTCAATGAGCAGTTCTTC. Protein product: CSGKGLVNEQFF.

This clonotype came up many times. V usage is TRBV29-1 and J usage is TRBJ1-4, with a weak D call TRBD1 (6 bases). Trimming shortened V by 5 bases and J by 8 bases, and 12 bases separated the two germline ends. This CDR3 region has 12 residues. Per germline, CDR1 SQVTM and CDR2 ANQGSEA. Written as DNA, the CDR3 is TGCAGCGTTATGACAGGAGGGGAAAAACTGTTTTTT. Its protein is CSVMTGGEKLFF.

This clonotype was detected ten times or more. The chain couples TRBV20-1 to TRBJ1-5; the D gene is possibly TRBD1 (5 bases). The germline V gene has CDR1 DFQATT and CDR2 SNEGSKA (reference sequence). Between the trimmed V and J ends, which lost 0 bases and 7 bases, there was a span of 16 bases. The CDR3 is made up of 15 amino acids. The CDR3 loop reads CSAREQGGVVQPQHF. The CDR3 DNA reads as TGCAGTGCTAGAGAGCAGGGAGGAGTGGTGCAGCCCCAGCATTTT.

This clonotype was counted at least ten times. V usage is TRBV12-3 or TRBV12-4 and J usage is TRBJ2-3, with D possibly TRBD2 on 7 matching bases. The ends were cut back, 5 bases at V and 4 bases at J, with 16 bases in the middle. This CDR3 region has 15 residues. CDR3 sequence: CASSRGGDLADTQYF. The CDR3 DNA reads TGTGCCAGCAGTAGGGGGGGAGATCTGGCAGATACGCAGTATTTT.

In its sample, this clonotype is medium-sized. The chain couples TRBV7-9 to TRBJ2-7; 7 positions agree with TRBD1. Losses at the gene ends were 5 bases for V and 5 bases for J; bases not matched to a gene: 12. Looked up from germline, CDR1 is SEHNR and CDR2 is FQNEAQ (reference sequence). This CDR3 spans 15 amino acids. CDR3 loop: CASSRTGTDLHEQYF. DNA for the CDR3: TGTGCCAGCAGCAGGACCGGGACAGACCTCCACGAGCAGTACTTC.

This clonotype is medium-sized in the sample. The V call is TRBV5-1, the J call TRBJ2-6; D not resolved. CDR1 is SGHRS and CDR2 is YFSETQ in the germline V gene. The V gene lost 3 bases and the J gene lost 3 bases, with 10 bases spanning the gap. The CDR3 contains 15 residues. CDR3 residues: CASSSDGLGANVLTF. The CDR3 region has the DNA TGCGCCAGCAGCTCTGACGGTCTTGGGGCCAACGTCCTGACTTTC.

With respect to this clonotype: Mismatch with germline at one junction end may stem from a read error. The chain links TRBV6-5 to TRBJ2-3; D may be TRBD1 (6 bases). There are 14 residues in the CDR3. Germline CDR1 MNHEY, CDR2 SVGAGI. As DNA, the CDR3 is TGTGCCAGCAGCCCCGGGACACTTACAGATACGCGGTATTTT. Its protein is CASSPGTLTDTRYF.

In its sample, this clonotype was seen many times. The chain has TRBV5-1 and TRBJ1-5; TRBD1 is a possible D gene (5 bases). Trimming removed 0 bases at V and 4 bases at J, with 11 bases between. Germline loops: CDR1 SGHRS, CDR2 YFSETQ. This CDR3 is built from 15 residues. The CDR3 loop is CASSLEGRENQPQHF. The CDR3 DNA reads TGCGCCAGCAGCTTGGAAGGCAGGGAGAATCAGCCCCAGCATTTT.

The table lists this clonotype with many counts. The chain joins TRBV20-1 to TRBJ1-1; tentative D call: TRBD1 (5 bases). CDR3 length: 14 residues. Germline CDR1 reads DFQATT; CDR2 reads SNEGSKA (reference sequence). Deletions cut 2 bases from V and 7 bases from J, with 17 bases between. CDR3 DNA: TGCAGTGCTAGACCTAACGGACACTCAGGTGAAGCTTTCTTT. Translation: CSARPNGHSGEAFF.

This clonotype was seen many times. This sequence joins TRBV9 and TRBJ2-2; the D is unclear. Trimming took off 5 bases at V and 1 base at J, with 6 bases between the two ends. The germline V gene has CDR1 SGDLS and CDR2 YYNGEE. The CDR3 is made up of 13 amino acids. In DNA form, the CDR3 reads TGTGCCAGCAGTGGAGAGAACACCGGGGAGCTGTTTTTT. It codes for CASSGENTGELFF.

This clonotype was counted at least ten times. This CDR3 is CASSLGDRTLTDTQYF. CDR3 sequence (DNA): TGTGCCAGCAGCTTAGGAGACAGGACCTTGACAGATACGCAGTATTTT. The chain couples TRBV7-9 to TRBJ2-3; weak D call: TRBD1 (6 bases). The CDR3 length is 16 residues. Germline V gene sequence: CDR1 SEHNR, CDR2 FQNEAQ (reference sequence). The ends were cut back, 1 base at V and 3 bases at J, with 14 bases in the middle. Full variable domain (remainder filled in from reference TRBV7-9 and TRBJ2-3): DTGVSQNPRHKITKRGQNVTFRCDPISEHNRLYWYRQTLGQGPEFLTYFQNEAQLEKSRLLSDRFSAERPKGSFSTLEIQRTEQGDSAMYLCASSLGDRTLTDTQYFGPGTRLTVL.

This clonotype was seen ten or more times. The rearrangement uses TRBV20-1 and TRBJ2-5; TRBD2 aligns across 7 bases. From germline, CDR1 is DFQATT and CDR2 SNEGSKA (reference sequence). The CDR3 loop spans 16 amino acids. Germline trimming cut 0 bases from V and 1 base from J; bases unmatched to any gene: 8. CDR3 sequence: CSARDRREGLQETQYF. As DNA, the CDR3 is TGCAGTGCTAGAGATCGTAGGGAGGGCCTCCAAGAGACCCAGTACTTC.

Ten or more counts support this clonotype. The chain employs TRBV5-6 and TRBJ2-2; 7 bases map to TRBD1. The V and J ends lost 6 bases and 3 bases, in that order; junction bases with no gene match: 14. CDR3 length: 17 residues. Germline V lookup: CDR1 SGHDT, CDR2 YYEEEE. CDR3 in amino acids: CASTEAMGTVDTGELFF. CDR3 nucleotides: TGTGCCAGCACCGAGGCTATGGGGACAGTAGACACCGGGGAGCTGTTTTTT.

There are many counts of this clonotype. This chain joins TRBV12-3 or TRBV12-4 and TRBJ2-2; 8 positions match TRBD2. CDR3 length equals 16 residues. V was pared by 7 bases and J by 1 base, with 8 bases of the junction left unmatched. The DNA of the CDR3 is TGTGCCAGCAAACGGGCGGGAGGCCTGAACACCGGGGAGCTGTTTTTT. Residues: CASKRAGGLNTGELFF.

Many counts were recorded for this clonotype. The chain combines TRBV12-3 or TRBV12-4 with TRBJ1-4; maybe TRBD1 (5 bases). The germline V and J ends were trimmed by 6 bases and 8 bases, with 16 bases remaining between them. This CDR3 contains 14 residues. For the CDR3, the DNA is TGTGCCAGCAGACCCCGACAGTACAACGAAAAACTGTTTTTT. Protein product: CASRPRQYNEKLFF.

The sample holds many counts of this clonotype. The rearrangement uses TRBV6-5 and TRBJ1-1, with 7 bases that match TRBD1. After removal of 6 bases from V and 5 bases from J, the junction contained 6 bases not matched to a gene. The CDR3 runs to 13 residues. CDR1 is MNHEY and CDR2 is SVGAGI in the germline V gene. The CDR3 spells CASRVQGWTEAFF. The CDR3 nucleotides read TGTGCCAGCAGGGTACAGGGGTGGACTGAAGCTTTCTTT.

This clonotype was seen ten or more times. The gene calls are TRBV20-1 and TRBJ2-3, with 7 bases identical to TRBD2. CDR3 size: 14 residues. Trimming took 6 bases from V and 4 from J; bases not matched to a gene: 10. The germline CDR1 and CDR2 sequences are DFQATT and SNEGSKA (reference sequence). The CDR3 nucleotides read TGCAGTGCAAAACTAGCGTCCTTGCCAGATACGCAGTATTTT. This gives the protein CSAKLASLPDTQYF.